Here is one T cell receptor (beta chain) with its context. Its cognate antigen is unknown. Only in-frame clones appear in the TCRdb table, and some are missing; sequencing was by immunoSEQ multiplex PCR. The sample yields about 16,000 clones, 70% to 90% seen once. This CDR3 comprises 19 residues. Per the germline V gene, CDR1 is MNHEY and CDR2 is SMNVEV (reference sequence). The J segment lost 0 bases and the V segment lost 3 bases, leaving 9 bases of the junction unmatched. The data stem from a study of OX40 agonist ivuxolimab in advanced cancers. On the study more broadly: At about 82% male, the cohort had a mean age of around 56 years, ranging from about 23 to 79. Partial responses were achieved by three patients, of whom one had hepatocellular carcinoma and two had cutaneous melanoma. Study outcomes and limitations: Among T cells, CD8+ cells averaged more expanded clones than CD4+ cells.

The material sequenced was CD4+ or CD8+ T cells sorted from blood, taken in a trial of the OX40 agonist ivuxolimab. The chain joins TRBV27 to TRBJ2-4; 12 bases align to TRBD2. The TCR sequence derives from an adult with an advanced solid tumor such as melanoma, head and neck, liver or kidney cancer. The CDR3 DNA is TGTGCCAGCAGTTTGAGGGCTAGCGGGAGGGACCTAGCCAAAAACATTCAGTACTTC. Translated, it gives CASSLRASGRDLAKNIQYF.